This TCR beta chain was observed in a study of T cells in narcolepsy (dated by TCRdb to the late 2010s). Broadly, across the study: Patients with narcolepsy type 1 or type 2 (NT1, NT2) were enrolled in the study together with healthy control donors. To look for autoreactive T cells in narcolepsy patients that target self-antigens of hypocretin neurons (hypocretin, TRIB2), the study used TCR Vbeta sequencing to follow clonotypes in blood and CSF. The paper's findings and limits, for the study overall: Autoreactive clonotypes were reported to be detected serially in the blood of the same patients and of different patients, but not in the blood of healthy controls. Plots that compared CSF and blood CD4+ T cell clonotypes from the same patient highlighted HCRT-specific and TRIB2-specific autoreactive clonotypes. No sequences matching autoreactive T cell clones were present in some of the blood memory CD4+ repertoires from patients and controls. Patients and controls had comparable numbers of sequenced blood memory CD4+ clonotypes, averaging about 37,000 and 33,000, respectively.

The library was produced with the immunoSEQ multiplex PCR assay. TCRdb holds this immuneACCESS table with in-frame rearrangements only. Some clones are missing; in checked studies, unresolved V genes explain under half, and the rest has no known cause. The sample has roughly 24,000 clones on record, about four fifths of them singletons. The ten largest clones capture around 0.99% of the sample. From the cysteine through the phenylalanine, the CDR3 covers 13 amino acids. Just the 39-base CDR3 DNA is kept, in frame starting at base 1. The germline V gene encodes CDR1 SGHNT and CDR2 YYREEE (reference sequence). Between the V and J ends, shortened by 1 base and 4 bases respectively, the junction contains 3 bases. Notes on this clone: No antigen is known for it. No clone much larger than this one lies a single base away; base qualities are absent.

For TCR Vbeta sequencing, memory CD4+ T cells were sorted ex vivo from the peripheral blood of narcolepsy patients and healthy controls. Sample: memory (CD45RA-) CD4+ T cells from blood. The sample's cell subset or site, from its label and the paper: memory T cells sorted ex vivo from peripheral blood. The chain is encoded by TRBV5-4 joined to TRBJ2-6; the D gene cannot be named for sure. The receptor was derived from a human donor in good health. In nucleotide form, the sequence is TGTGCCAGCAGCTTGCCGGGGGCCAACGTCCTGACTTTC. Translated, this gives CASSLPGANVLTF. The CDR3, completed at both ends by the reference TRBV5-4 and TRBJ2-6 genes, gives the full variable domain ETGVTQSPTHLIKTRGQQVTLRCSSQSGHNTVSWYQQALGQGPQFIFQYYREEENGRGNFPPRFSGLQFPNYSSELNVNALELDDSALYLCASSLPGANVLTFGAGSRLTVL.